Shown below are 8 T cell receptor beta chains from a single sample sequenced in a study of T cell repertoires in cytomegalovirus infection (dated by TCRdb to about 2019). Sequencing was performed on an Illumina HiSeq 1500. In-frame beta chains were kept once TCRdb had trimmed the public reads at Q25 with fastp and called clones with MiXCR. Every distinct CDR3 protein forms one entry, paired with its most common genes and DNA. Here the sample has around 250,000 distinct CDR3 sequences; about 18% occur a single time. Around half of the sample belongs to the ten largest clones. Sequencing input: CD8+ T cells from PBMCs. These receptors came from a human donor in good health (CMV status not recorded). Some clones in this sample may be carry-over from other donors' samples.

V is TRBV19 and J is TRBJ2-1; TRBD2 matches at 8 bases. In germline, CDR1 is LNHDA, CDR2 SQIVND (reference sequence). The CDR3 is made up of 17 amino acids. Germline trimming cut 2 bases from V and 9 bases from J; bases unmatched to any gene: 15. This CDR3 is CASSISGAGGERSEQFF. The CDR3, as DNA: TGTGCCAGTAGTATAAGTGGCGCGGGGGGCGAAAGGAGTGAGCAGTTCTTC.

This clonotype was recorded many times. The chain is built from TRBV10-3 and TRBJ1-1, with 7 bases that match TRBD1. CDR3 size: 13 residues. Unmatched junction bases numbered 1, after V lost 5 bases and J lost 1 base. CDR1 is ENHRY and CDR2 is SYGVKD in the germline V gene. This chain's CDR3 is CAISNRGNTEAFF. CDR3 nucleotides: TGTGCCATCAGTAACAGGGGGAACACTGAAGCTTTCTTT.

This clonotype came up many times. This chain connects TRBV6-5 to TRBJ1-1; TRBD1 agrees at 9 bases. This CDR3 comprises 14 residues. Germline assignment: CDR1 MNHEY and CDR2 SVGAGI. Unmatched junction bases numbered 1, after V lost 0 bases and J lost 5 bases. CDR3 protein: CASSYSTGGTEAFF. CDR3 in DNA: TGTGCCAGCAGTTACTCGACAGGGGGAACTGAAGCTTTCTTT.

This clonotype was counted between two and nine times. J is TRBJ1-1 and V is TRBV7-4, with D uncertain. The CDR3 is 15 residues long. Germline V CDR1 and CDR2: SGHVT, SQSDAQ. The V end lost 1 base, the J end lost 5 bases, and 14 bases lay between the germline ends. CDR3 bases: TGTGCCAGCAGCTTAGTAGGAGGACTACGGACTGAAGCTTTCTTT. This encodes CASSLVGGLRTEAFF.

This sequence joins TRBV2 and TRBJ1-5; 7 positions match TRBD1. The CDR3 has 16 residues. Germline lookup yields CDR1 SNHLY and CDR2 FYNNEI. Unmatched junction bases numbered 14, after V lost 8 bases and J lost 4 bases. CDR3 sequence: CASGRRGDRVNQPQHF. In DNA form, the CDR3 reads TGTGCCAGCGGCCGAAGGGGCGACAGGGTTAATCAGCCCCAGCATTTT.

This clonotype was counted ten times or more. In DNA form, the CDR3 reads TGTGCCAGCAGCTCTAACAGGGACGTCGGTTACAATGAGCAGTTCTTC. Protein sequence: CASSSNRDVGYNEQFF. The chain uses TRBV7-9 and TRBJ2-1, with D tentatively TRBD1 (6 bases). Germline CDR1 SEHNR, CDR2 FQNEAQ (reference sequence). The CDR3 has 16 amino acids. V was pared by 4 bases and J by 4 bases, with 17 bases between.

This clonotype was found many times. V is TRBV7-3 and J is TRBJ2-1, with D unresolved. Germline V lookup: CDR1 SGHTA, CDR2 FQGTGA. The CDR3 length is 14 residues. V was cut by 6 bases and J by 6 bases, with 15 bases left in between. The CDR3 spells CASSPWGGGNEQFF. CDR3 bases: TGTGCCAGCAGTCCTTGGGGTGGTGGCAATGAGCAGTTCTTC. The full variable domain, its missing parts supplied by reference TRBV7-3 and TRBJ2-1, is GAGVSQTPSNKVTEKGKYVELRCDPISGHTALYWYRQSLGQGPEFLIYFQGTGAADDSGLPNDRFFAVRPEGSVSTLKIQRTERGDSAVYLCASSPWGGGNEQFFGPGTRLTVL.

This clonotype was counted many times. The gene calls are TRBV7-2 and TRBJ2-3, with D unresolved. Deletions cut 1 base from V and 1 base from J, with 9 bases between. Germline CDR1 SGHTA, CDR2 FQGNSA. The CDR3 extends over 15 amino acids. CDR3 in DNA: TGTGCCAGCAGCTTAGTCAGCGCCCGCACAGATACGCAGTATTTT. This sequence encodes CASSLVSARTDTQYF.